The source of this T cell receptor beta chain is a study of cytomegalovirus exposure and HLA in healthy donors. General study findings and limits: While the bulk of TCR sequences proved rare, some public TCRs turned up in many donors.

Notes on this clone: No antigen is known for it.

CDR3 length equals 14 residues. Trimming took off 6 bases at V and 0 bases at J, with 11 bases between the two ends. Germline V gene data show CDR1 as SNHLY and CDR2 as FYNNEI. In the PCR, 60 Vbeta and 13 Jbeta primers were used. In the study's own analysis: In a later analysis, of some 80 million unique beta chains, some 10 million appeared in at least two donors. Clones were read by immunoSEQ multiplex PCR, and TCRdb kept only the in-frame ones, dropping some. The DNA gave D and trimming, while V, J and clone size come from that table. Of approximately 190,000 clones listed, 70% to 85% are singletons.

Sequencing was done on a sample of PBMCs. This rearrangement joins TRBV2 to TRBJ1-2; D might be TRBD1 (5 bases). The receptor was isolated from a boy aged 2-15 years in good health and CMV-seronegative. CDR3 nucleotide sequence: TGTGCCAGCAGCGGAGACAGTTCTAACTATGGCTACACCTTC. Its translation: CASSGDSSNYGYTF.